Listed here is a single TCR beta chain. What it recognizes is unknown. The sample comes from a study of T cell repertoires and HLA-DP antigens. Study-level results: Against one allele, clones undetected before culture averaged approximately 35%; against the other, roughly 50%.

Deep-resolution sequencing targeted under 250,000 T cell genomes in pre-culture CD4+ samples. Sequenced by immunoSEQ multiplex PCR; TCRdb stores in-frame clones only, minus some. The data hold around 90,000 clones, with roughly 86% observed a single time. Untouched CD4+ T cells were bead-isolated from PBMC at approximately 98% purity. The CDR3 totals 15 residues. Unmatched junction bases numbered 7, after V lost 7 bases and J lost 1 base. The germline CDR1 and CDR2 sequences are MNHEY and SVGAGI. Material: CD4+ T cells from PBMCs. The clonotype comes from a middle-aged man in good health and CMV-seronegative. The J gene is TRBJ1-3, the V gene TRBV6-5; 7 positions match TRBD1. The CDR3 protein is CASKTGRSSGNTIYF. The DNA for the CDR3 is TGTGCCAGCAAGACAGGGAGATCTTCTGGAAACACCATATATTTT.